A single sample gave rise to the 15 T cell receptor beta chains below, sequenced in a study of blood T cell repertoires in COVID-19 (dated by TCRdb to 2018 to 2021). The receptor library was made with the immunoSEQ multiplex PCR assay. Sourced from immuneACCESS, this table was stored by TCRdb with only in-frame sequences that have V and J called. A share of the clones is absent; for the studies checked, an unresolved V gene accounts for under half, and the remainder has no known explanation. The sample table records 68,000 or so clones; around nine tenths of these occur just once. Together, the top ten hold around 3.6% of the sample. Material for sequencing was peripheral blood. These TCRs come from a woman aged 50 to 60 with COVID-19, enrolled during active disease.

The CDR3 region has the DNA TGTGCCAGCCACGGGGGTCGCCGATTGGTCGGGGAGCTGTTTTTT. Translation gives CASHGGRRLVGELFF. This rearrangement joins TRBV28 to TRBJ2-2; possible D gene TRBD2, 6 bases. The length of the CDR3 is 15 residues. The V and J ends lost 8 bases and 7 bases respectively, with 20 bases between them. Germline-derived CDR1 and CDR2 are MDHEN and SYDVKM.

The rearrangement uses TRBV30 and TRBJ2-5, with 7 bases aligning to TRBD2. The CDR3 sequence is 14 residues long. The J segment lost 6 bases and the V segment lost 6 bases, leaving 13 bases of the junction unmatched. The V gene's germline CDR1 is GTSNPN and CDR2 SVGIG (reference sequence). The CDR3 spells CACTRLRGVKTQYF. Here the CDR3 DNA reads TGTGCCTGTACTCGCCTCCGGGGGGTAAAGACCCAGTACTTC.

The rearrangement links TRBV11-3 to TRBJ2-2, with TRBD1 matching over 9 bases. The germline V gene encodes CDR1 SGHNT and CDR2 YENEEA. This CDR3 has 13 residues. Trimming removed 5 bases from V and 11 bases from J; junction bases left unmatched: 6. In nucleotides, the CDR3 is TGTGCCAGCAGCCCGGGACAGGGTCCAGAGCTGTTTTTT. It codes for CASSPGQGPELFF.

The V call is TRBV2, the J call TRBJ1-4, with D maybe TRBD1 (5 bases). Trimming cost V 1 base and J 10 bases, with 22 bases left between them. Germline CDR1 SNHLY, CDR2 FYNNEI. The CDR3 runs 17 residues. The CDR3, as DNA: TGTGCCAGCAGTGAAGGTTGGAGGGGCGGGGAGCCCGGAAAACTGTTTTTT. Translating it yields CASSEGWRGGEPGKLFF.

V is TRBV5-6 and J is TRBJ2-3; the match to TRBD1 covers 7 bases. The CDR3 has 15 residues. In germline, CDR1 is SGHDT, CDR2 YYEEEE. V was pared by 4 bases and J by 4 bases, with 9 bases of the junction left unmatched. CDR3 loop: CASSHRQGPADTQYF. The CDR3 DNA reads as TGTGCCAGCAGCCACCGACAGGGCCCCGCAGATACGCAGTATTTT.

The CDR3 region is CASTLDRGETEAFF. The CDR3 coding sequence is TGTGCCAGCACCCTGGATCGGGGAGAGACTGAAGCTTTCTTT. The chain uses TRBV28 and TRBJ1-1; D unresolved. Germline lookup yields CDR1 MDHEN and CDR2 SYDVKM. V gave up 7 bases and J gave up 5 bases, with 17 bases separating them. The CDR3 covers 14 residues. The complete variable domain, with remaining parts taken from reference TRBV28 and TRBJ1-1, reads DVKVTQSSRYLVKRTGEKVFLECVQDMDHENMFWYRQDPGLGLRLIYFSYDVKMKEKGDIPEGYSVSREKKERFSLILESASTNQTSMYLCASTLDRGETEAFFGQGTRLTVV.

The gene calls are TRBV4-1 and TRBJ2-7; 12 bases are shared with TRBD2. Looked up from germline, CDR1 is MGHRA and CDR2 is YSYEKL. J gave up 6 bases and V 6 bases, and 9 bases lay outside the gene matches. The CDR3 runs 15 residues. CDR3 amino acids: CASSLGLAGPREQYF. The CDR3 DNA is TGCGCCAGCAGTCTCGGACTAGCGGGACCTCGCGAGCAGTACTTC.

The chain links TRBV6-2 or TRBV6-3 to TRBJ2-7; no clear D gene. CDR3 length: 14 amino acids. Between the trimmed V and J ends, which lost 2 bases and 1 base, there was a span of 9 bases. The germline V gene encodes CDR1 MNHEY and CDR2 SVGEGT. The CDR3 nucleotides are TGTGCCAGCAGTTACAGGCGGTCGTCCTACGAGCAGTACTTC. This sequence encodes CASSYRRSSYEQYF.

The chain carries TRBV6-1 and TRBJ2-3, with 9 positions matching TRBD2. This CDR3 is 17 amino acids long. The germline V gene has CDR1 MNHNS and CDR2 SASEGT. The junction had 12 bases not matched to a gene; V was cut back by 1 base and J by 7 bases. The chain's CDR3 is CASSEGVAGALGNTQYF. CDR3 nucleotides: TGTGCCAGCAGTGAAGGGGTAGCGGGAGCTTTGGGAAATACGCAGTATTTT.

The CDR3 bases are TGTGCCAGTTCCCCCGGGACTAGCGGGGACCGGTCCCGGTTCTTC. Its protein is CASSPGTSGDRSRFF. V and J are TRBV27 and TRBJ2-1; the match to TRBD2 covers 13 bases. The germline V gene has CDR1 MNHEY and CDR2 SMNVEV (reference sequence). The junction had 17 bases not matched to a gene; V was cut back by 9 bases and J by 15 bases. This CDR3 region has 15 residues.

The chain employs TRBV14 and TRBJ2-2, with D hard to call. The CDR3 contains 14 residues. CDR1 and CDR2 from the germline V gene are SGHDN and FVKESK. Trimming cost V 4 bases and J 6 bases, with 12 bases left between them. The CDR3: CASSLTRGAGELFF. CDR3 in DNA: TGTGCCAGCAGCCTGACCAGAGGAGCCGGGGAGCTGTTTTTT. The full variable domain, in which reference TRBV14 and TRBJ2-2 provide the parts outside the CDR3, is EAGVTQFPSHSVIEKGQTVTLRCDPISGHDNLYWYRRVMGKEIKFLLHFVKESKQDESGMPNNRFLAERTGGTYSTLKVQPAELEDSGVYFCASSLTRGAGELFFGEGSRLTVL.

The chain has TRBV6-5 and TRBJ2-7; D gene ambiguous. V shed 7 bases and J shed 2 bases, with 12 bases lying between them. Per germline, CDR1 MNHEY and CDR2 SVGAGI. This CDR3 is 13 amino acids long. CDR3 DNA: TGTGCCAGCACCAGAGCGTTAACCTACGAGCAGTACTTC. It is translated as CASTRALTYEQYF.

This chain connects TRBV30 to TRBJ1-2; TRBD1 matches 12 bases. Per the germline V gene, CDR1 is GTSNPN and CDR2 is SVGIG (reference sequence). The CDR3 is 15 residues long. J was trimmed by 4 bases and V by 1 base; bases with no gene match: 4. The CDR3 spells CAWSGDRGRRYGYTF. In nucleotides, the CDR3 is TGTGCCTGGAGTGGGGACAGGGGGCGTCGCTATGGCTACACCTTC.

The V and J genes are TRBV2 and TRBJ2-7; D may be TRBD1 (5 bases). In germline, CDR1 is SNHLY, CDR2 FYNNEI. The CDR3 is made up of 15 amino acids. Trimming cost V 5 bases and J 4 bases, with 18 bases left between them. The CDR3 protein is CASSIGHPRVYEQYF. As DNA, the CDR3 is TGTGCCAGCAGTATTGGTCACCCCAGGGTGTACGAGCAGTACTTC.

This clone has just a few counts. The rearrangement joins TRBV14 to TRBJ2-7; 7 bases are shared with TRBD1. V dropped 8 bases and J dropped 0; count of bases not matched to a gene: 7. The germline gives CDR1 SGHDN, CDR2 FVKESK. The CDR3 has 14 amino acids. CDR3 sequence reads: CASGRQGGSYEQYF. In nucleotides, the CDR3 is TGTGCCAGCGGCAGACAGGGTGGCTCCTACGAGCAGTACTTC.